Listed here are 18 T cell receptor beta chains from one sample, sequenced in a study of T cell responses to AZD1222 COVID-19 vaccine. The method was immunoSEQ multiplex PCR; TCRdb's version includes in-frame clones alone and lacks a portion of them. The sample yields around 70,000 clones, more than 70% seen once. Sequences were derived from peripheral blood, sampled on day 0 of AZD1222 vaccination. These receptors all stem from an adult in good health.

This sequence joins TRBV30 and TRBJ2-5, with D possibly being TRBD1 (5 bases). V lost 3 bases, J lost 5 bases, and 10 bases lay in between. CDR1 and CDR2 (germline): GTSNPN, SVGIG (reference sequence). The CDR3 length is 12 residues. CDR3 in amino acids: CAWRGSGETQYF. CDR3 bases: TGTGCCTGGAGGGGGTCAGGGGAGACCCAGTACTTC.

The rearrangement uses TRBV14 and TRBJ1-1, with unresolved D. The CDR3 is 13 amino acids. Germline-derived CDR1 and CDR2 are SGHDN and FVKESK. The V gene lost 4 bases and the J gene lost 3 bases, with 9 bases spanning the gap. The CDR3 sequence is CASSLNMDTEAFF. CDR3 coding DNA: TGTGCCAGCAGCCTGAACATGGACACTGAAGCTTTCTTT.

The sample holds one count of this clone. The chain combines TRBV15 with TRBJ2-4; 7 positions match TRBD2. Losses at the gene ends were 5 bases for V and 8 bases for J; bases not matched to a gene: 9. The CDR3 contains 14 residues. Germline CDR1 is LNHNV and CDR2 is YYDKDF (reference sequence). CDR3 residues: CATSRPIGGYIQYF. For the CDR3, the DNA is TGTGCCACCAGCCGACCCATCGGGGGGTACATTCAGTACTTC.

This clone was seen just once. This sequence joins TRBV2 and TRBJ1-2, with a tentative D call TRBD1 (6 bases). The V and J ends lost 5 bases and 0 bases respectively, with 10 bases between them. This CDR3 has 14 amino acids. Per the germline V gene, CDR1 is SNHLY and CDR2 is FYNNEI. This chain's CDR3 is CASSPGGPNYGYTF. The DNA of the CDR3 is TGTGCCAGCAGTCCCGGGGGGCCTAACTATGGCTACACCTTC.

CDR3 DNA: TGTGCCAGTAGTATTCGAGGGGATGAGCAGTTCTTC. Translating gives CASSIRGDEQFF. This sequence joins TRBV19 and TRBJ2-1; tentatively, D is TRBD1 or TRBD2 (5 bases each). The CDR3 extends over 12 amino acids. V lost 3 bases and J 8 bases, leaving 8 bases between the germline ends. Germline CDR1 reads LNHDA; CDR2 reads SQIVND (reference sequence).

The chain has TRBV27 and TRBJ2-1; D gene unclear. This CDR3 region has 15 residues. The V end was cut by 5 bases, the J end by 0 bases, with 11 bases between. CDR1 and CDR2 from the germline V gene are MNHEY and SMNVEV (reference sequence). The CDR3 nucleotides are TGTGCCAGCAGTACATACAAAAGCTCCTACAATGAGCAGTTCTTC. This gives the protein CASSTYKSSYNEQFF.

V is TRBV7-9 and J is TRBJ1-2, with D possibly matching TRBD1 (6 bases). V lost 4 bases and J lost 6, with 18 bases in between. This CDR3 is 15 amino acids long. Germline V gives CDR1 SEHNR, CDR2 FQNEAQ (reference sequence). In DNA form, the CDR3 reads TGTGCCAGCAGCTCGCATTCAGGGGCGCATGATGGCTACACCTTC. This encodes CASSSHSGAHDGYTF. The full variable domain, its missing parts supplied by reference TRBV7-9 and TRBJ1-2, is DTGVSQNPRHKITKRGQNVTFRCDPISEHNRLYWYRQTLGQGPEFLTYFQNEAQLEKSRLLSDRFSAERPKGSFSTLEIQRTEQGDSAMYLCASSSHSGAHDGYTFGSGTRLTVV.

The J gene is TRBJ1-3, the V gene TRBV7-9; D ambiguous. V lost 6 bases and J lost 0, with 12 bases in between. The CDR3 length is 15 residues. Germline V gives CDR1 SEHNR, CDR2 FQNEAQ (reference sequence). CDR3 nucleotide sequence: TGTGCCAGCAGTTCGGGGTCAAGCTCTGGAAACACCATATATTTT. This gives the protein CASSSGSSSGNTIYF.

The chain employs TRBV1 and TRBJ2-4; the table's D call, TRBD2, has no DNA check behind it. TRBV1 is given as a pseudogene. The CDR3 extends over 15 amino acids. The CDR3 coding sequence is TGCACCAGCAGCCCAGCGGGGGGGCCTCAAAACATTCAGTACTTC. Its translation is CTSSPAGGPQNIQYF.

As regards this clone: A junction boundary mismatches the germline segment, possibly from a read error. The J gene is TRBJ1-6, the V gene TRBV7-7, with 7 bases that match TRBD1. CDR3 length equals 13 residues. The germline V gene has CDR1 SSHAT and CDR2 FNYEAQ (reference sequence). CDR3 region: CASSPGQNSPLHF. DNA for the CDR3: TGTGCTAGCAGTCCGGGACAGAATTCACCCCTCCACTTT.

V usage is TRBV4-2 and J usage is TRBJ2-3, with 11 bases matching TRBD2. V gave up 1 base and J gave up 4 bases; unmatched junction bases: 10. The CDR3 runs to 18 residues. The V gene's germline CDR1 is LGHNA and CDR2 YNFKEQ. This CDR3 is CASSQGILAGGEADTQYF. CDR3 nucleotides: TGTGCCAGCAGCCAAGGGATCCTAGCGGGGGGTGAGGCAGATACGCAGTATTTT.

This chain joins TRBV28 and TRBJ2-7; weak D call: TRBD1 (5 bases). V gave up 2 bases and J gave up 2 bases, with 10 bases separating them. This CDR3 region has 14 residues. Germline V CDR1 and CDR2: MDHEN, SYDVKM. The CDR3 region is CASSLGRATYEQYF. The CDR3 coding sequence is TGTGCCAGCAGTTTAGGCAGGGCGACCTACGAGCAGTACTTC.

This clone was recorded only once. The chain is built from TRBV5-6 and TRBJ2-7, with D possibly matching TRBD2 (6 bases). Germline V gene sequence: CDR1 SGHDT, CDR2 YYEEEE. This CDR3 region has 14 residues. V was clipped by 2 bases and J by 2 bases, with 11 bases between them. The CDR3 coding sequence is TGTGCCAGCAGCTTCCCTAGCGAGACCTACGAGCAGTACTTC. It yields the protein CASSFPSETYEQYF.

This clone was seen only once. Other DNA sequences in the sample encode the same CDR3. The chain employs TRBV18 and TRBJ1-1, with D maybe TRBD1 (6 bases). The germline CDR1 and CDR2 sequences are KGHSH and LQKENI. V was pared by 4 bases and J by 0 bases, with 9 bases between. The CDR3 is 14 residues long. CDR3 sequence (DNA): TGTGCCAGCTCACTCAGGGGCATGAACACTGAAGCTTTCTTT. Protein sequence: CASSLRGMNTEAFF.

V and J are TRBV4-1 and TRBJ1-2; D remains unclear. CDR1 is MGHRA, CDR2 YSYEKL, per germline. This CDR3 is built from 14 residues. The V end was cut by 7 bases, the J end by 5 bases, with 17 bases between. The CDR3 sequence is CASNTNRLEYGYTF. CDR3 coding DNA: TGCGCCAGCAACACCAATCGATTAGAATATGGCTACACCTTC.

The gene calls are TRBV20-1 and TRBJ1-6, with D perhaps TRBD1 (6 bases). Germline V gives CDR1 DFQATT, CDR2 SNEGSKA (reference sequence). There are 16 residues in the CDR3. V lost 3 bases and J 3 bases, leaving 15 bases between the germline ends. CDR3 nucleotide sequence: TGCAGTGCTAGTGGACAGCTCAGAGGCTATAATTCACCCCTCCACTTT. It is translated as CSASGQLRGYNSPLHF.

This rearrangement joins TRBV9 to TRBJ1-6; D unresolved. The CDR3 spans 13 residues. The germline CDR1 and CDR2 sequences are SGDLS and YYNGEE. Trimming cost V 4 bases and J 7 bases, with 9 bases left between them. The CDR3 reads CASSLSLNSPLHF. CDR3 sequence (DNA): TGTGCCAGCAGCTTAAGCCTGAATTCACCCCTCCACTTT. Looking up the rest from reference TRBV9 and TRBJ1-6 gives the full variable domain: DSGVTQTPKHLITATGQRVTLRCSPRSGDLSVYWYQQSLDQGLQFLIQYYNGEERAKGNILERFSAQQFPDLHSELNLSSLELGDSALYFCASSLSLNSPLHFGNGTRLTVT.

The gene calls are TRBV5-1 and TRBJ2-1; either TRBD1 or TRBD2 may supply D (6 bases each). V dropped 0 bases and J dropped 2 bases, with 12 bases sitting between them. CDR3 size: 16 residues. CDR1 and CDR2 (germline): SGHRS, YFSETQ. The CDR3 spells CASSLAGGLPYNEQFF. The CDR3 DNA is TGCGCCAGCAGCTTGGCCGGGGGCTTGCCCTACAATGAGCAGTTCTTC. The complete variable domain, with remaining parts taken from reference TRBV5-1 and TRBJ2-1, reads KAGVTQTPRYLIKTRGQQVTLSCSPISGHRSVSWYQQTPGQGLQFLFEYFSETQRNKGNFPGRFSGRQFSNSRSEMNVSTLELGDSALYLCASSLAGGLPYNEQFFGPGTRLTVL.